These 21 T cell receptor beta chains were all obtained from the same sample, sequenced in a study of control samples from healthy donors and cancer patients. The assay was immunoSEQ multiplex PCR, and TCRdb's table has in-frame clones only and misses some. The sample carries about 19,000 clones, roughly 85% recorded once. Sequenced sample: PBMCs. These TCRs come from a man older than 75 with head and neck cancer.

This clone was recorded once. The V call is TRBV30, the J call TRBJ2-2; D uncertain. This CDR3 comprises 15 residues. Deletions cut 0 bases from V and 4 bases from J, with 12 bases between. Germline assignment: CDR1 GTSNPN and CDR2 SVGIG (reference sequence). CDR3 loop: CAWSVLVPSTGELFF. The CDR3 DNA sequence: TGTGCCTGGAGTGTTCTGGTACCCTCCACCGGGGAGCTGTTTTTT.

The V and J genes are TRBV9 and TRBJ1-1; perhaps TRBD1 as D (5 bases). Trimming took off 3 bases at V and 5 bases at J, with 17 bases between the two ends. Looked up from germline, CDR1 is SGDLS and CDR2 is YYNGEE. The length of the CDR3 is 15 residues. The CDR3 bases are TGTGCCAGCAGCGGGAGCGGGACTGAGGAGACTGAAGCTTTCTTT. Amino acids: CASSGSGTEETEAFF.

The V call is TRBV11-2, the J call TRBJ1-1, with TRBD1 as a possible D gene (6 bases). V lost 2 bases to trimming and J lost 4 bases, with 11 bases between them. The CDR3 length is 14 residues. Germline V gene data show CDR1 as SGHAT and CDR2 as FQNNGV. Here the CDR3 DNA reads TGTGCCAGCAGCTTACAGGGGTCAGGCACTGAAGCTTTCTTT. It translates to CASSLQGSGTEAFF.

This chain connects TRBV18 to TRBJ2-1; D is possibly TRBD2 (6 bases). V gave up 2 bases and J gave up 2 bases, with 13 bases separating them. This CDR3 spans 16 amino acids. The germline V gene has CDR1 KGHSH and CDR2 LQKENI. The CDR3 is CASSPVWDLPYNEQFF. CDR3 bases: TGTGCCAGCTCACCAGTGTGGGACTTACCCTACAATGAGCAGTTCTTC.

This clone appeared once. The V and J genes are TRBV21-1 and TRBJ2-5. TRBV21-1 is reported as a pseudogene. The CDR3 runs to 15 residues. CDR3 sequence reads: CASSKALWGKETQYF. CDR3 coding DNA: TGTGCCAGCAGCAAAGCGCTTTGGGGTAAGGAGACCCAGTACTTC.

DNA of the CDR3: TGTGCCAGCAGCAAAGGAGGGGCCTCTACAGGGGGCCATGGCTACACCTTC. This encodes CASSKGGASTGGHGYTF. The J gene is TRBJ1-2, the V gene TRBV21-1; whether TRBD1, the table's D call, matches the DNA was not checked. TRBV21-1 is recorded as a pseudogene. The CDR3 runs to 17 residues.

This chain connects TRBV19 to TRBJ1-4; the D gene is possibly TRBD1 (5 bases). This CDR3 contains 16 residues. V lost 1 base, J lost 8 bases, and 17 bases lay in between. Germline V lookup: CDR1 LNHDA, CDR2 SQIVND (reference sequence). The chain's CDR3 is CASSIAYPSGGEKLFF. The CDR3 bases are TGTGCCAGTAGTATAGCCTATCCATCGGGGGGAGAAAAACTGTTTTTT. The variable domain in full, with the rest retrieved from reference TRBV19 and TRBJ1-4, is DGGITQSPKYLFRKEGQNVTLSCEQNLNHDAMYWYRQDPGQGLRLIYYSQIVNDFQKGDIAEGYSVSREKKESFPLTVTSAQKNPTAFYLCASSIAYPSGGEKLFFGSGTQLSVL.

The V call is TRBV11-3, the J call TRBJ2-3; 13 bases map to TRBD2. V lost 1 base to trimming and J lost 6 bases; unmatched junction nucleotides: 1. Germline CDR1 SGHNT, CDR2 YENEEA. The CDR3 is 15 residues long. The CDR3 loop is CASSLGGLAGDTQYF. The CDR3 DNA follows: TGTGCCAGCAGCTTAGGGGGACTAGCGGGGGATACGCAGTATTTT.

This clone showed up just a few times. The chain joins TRBV4-1 to TRBJ1-2; tentatively, D is TRBD1 (6 bases). This CDR3 is built from 14 residues. Per the germline V gene, CDR1 is MGHRA and CDR2 is YSYEKL. V gave up 2 bases and J gave up 6 bases, with 13 bases separating them. DNA of the CDR3: TGCGCCAGCAGCCAAACAGGGACTATGAATGGCTACACCTTC. It is translated as CASSQTGTMNGYTF.

The chain has TRBV7-8 and TRBJ2-3, with D unclear. The CDR3 is 14 amino acids. CDR1 and CDR2 from the germline V gene are SGHVS and FQNEAQ. The V and J ends lost 2 bases and 2 bases respectively, with 8 bases between them. This CDR3 reads CASSLWPITDTQYF. CDR3 nucleotides: TGTGCCAGCAGCTTATGGCCTATCACAGATACGCAGTATTTT.

This clone showed up just once. The rearrangement joins TRBV3-1 (or the pseudogene TRBV3-2) to TRBJ2-7; D ambiguous. Looked up from germline, CDR1 is LGHDT and CDR2 is YNNKEL (reference sequence). Trimming removed 1 base at V and 3 bases at J, with 4 bases between. The length of the CDR3 is 12 residues. CDR3 nucleotide sequence: TGTGCCAGCAGCCAAGCGGACTACGAGCAGTACTTC. Protein sequence: CASSQADYEQYF.

The genes are TRBV5-4 and TRBJ1-2, with 7 bases that match TRBD1. CDR1 SGHNT and CDR2 YYREEE come from the germline V gene (reference sequence). V gave up 2 bases and J gave up 2 bases; unmatched junction bases: 9. This CDR3 comprises 16 residues. CDR3 DNA sequence: TGTGCCAGCAGCTTTGATTGGCAGGGGGGGAACTATGGCTACACCTTC. Its protein product is CASSFDWQGGNYGYTF. Supplemented by reference TRBV5-4 and TRBJ1-2, the full variable domain reads ETGVTQSPTHLIKTRGQQVTLRCSSQSGHNTVSWYQQALGQGPQFIFQYYREEENGRGNFPPRFSGLQFPNYSSELNVNALELDDSALYLCASSFDWQGGNYGYTFGSGTRLTVV.

The chain has TRBV9 and TRBJ1-1; no clear D. The CDR3 totals 14 residues. The germline V gene encodes CDR1 SGDLS and CDR2 YYNGEE. Trimming cost V 0 bases and J 1 base, with 7 bases left between them. The CDR3 loop is CASSVAGANTEAFF. The CDR3 region has the DNA TGTGCCAGCAGCGTAGCGGGCGCGAACACTGAAGCTTTCTTT.

The V and J genes are TRBV14 and TRBJ1-2; tentative D call: TRBD1 (6 bases). The CDR3 length is 15 residues. The germline V gene has CDR1 SGHDN and CDR2 FVKESK. Trimming cost V 1 base and J 4 bases, with 13 bases left between them. CDR3 region: CASSQAGGAAYGYTF. The CDR3 bases are TGTGCCAGCAGCCAAGCGGGGGGGGCGGCCTATGGCTACACCTTC. The entire variable domain, with the rest obtained from reference TRBV14 and TRBJ1-2, is as follows: EAGVTQFPSHSVIEKGQTVTLRCDPISGHDNLYWYRRVMGKEIKFLLHFVKESKQDESGMPNNRFLAERTGGTYSTLKVQPAELEDSGVYFCASSQAGGAAYGYTFGSGTRLTVV.

This clone was seen more than once but under ten times. The chain combines TRBV9 with TRBJ2-1; D might be TRBD2 (6 bases). Looked up from germline, CDR1 is SGDLS and CDR2 is YYNGEE. The germline V and J ends were trimmed by 3 bases and 0 bases, with 16 bases remaining between them. This CDR3 spans 17 amino acids. Written as DNA, the CDR3 is TGTGCCAGCAGCGGGGGGGAATACCCAAGCTCCTACAATGAGCAGTTCTTC. It codes for CASSGGEYPSSYNEQFF.

The chain combines TRBV11-2 with TRBJ2-2; D possibly corresponds to TRBD2 (6 bases). Between the trimmed V and J ends, which lost 3 bases and 3 bases, there was a span of 11 bases. The CDR3 is 15 amino acids. CDR1 SGHAT and CDR2 FQNNGV come from the germline V gene. CDR3 DNA sequence: TGTGCCAGCAGCTTGGAGGGGCCCGACACCGGGGAGCTGTTTTTT. This translates into CASSLEGPDTGELFF.

The rearrangement links TRBV30 to TRBJ1-5; maybe TRBD1 (6 bases). Trimming took off 2 bases at V and 4 bases at J, with 15 bases between the two ends. The CDR3 contains 15 residues. Germline values: CDR1 GTSNPN, CDR2 SVGIG (reference sequence). CDR3 amino acids: CAWSSAGGRNQPQHF. The DNA of the CDR3 is TGTGCCTGGAGTTCAGCGGGGGGGCGGAATCAGCCCCAGCATTTT.

CDR3 DNA sequence: TGCGCCAGCAGCTTGGTTGGGGCGGGGGCCTACGAGCAGTACTTC. It specifies CASSLVGAGAYEQYF. The chain carries TRBV5-1 and TRBJ2-7; 7 nucleotides align to TRBD2. V was pared by 0 bases and J by 2 bases, with 5 bases of the junction left unmatched. The length of the CDR3 is 15 residues. The germline gives CDR1 SGHRS, CDR2 YFSETQ.

This clone was picked up a small number of times. The DNA of the CDR3 is TGTGCCAGCAGCCCCACCTGGTCCATAGATTCACCCCTCCACTTT. It codes for CASSPTWSIDSPLHF. V and J are TRBV9 and TRBJ1-6; no clear D gene. Germline assignment: CDR1 SGDLS and CDR2 YYNGEE. There are 15 residues in the CDR3. Deletions cut 4 bases from V and 8 bases from J, with 16 bases between.

The chain uses TRBV5-1 and TRBJ1-2; 12 positions match TRBD1. Germline-derived CDR1 and CDR2 are SGHRS and YFSETQ. The CDR3 runs 16 residues. Losses at the gene ends were 3 bases for V and 8 bases for J; bases not matched to a gene: 11. The CDR3 DNA reads as TGCGCCAGCAGCTCGGGGACAGGGGGCGTCGGAGGCGGCTACACCTTC. Protein sequence: CASSSGTGGVGGGYTF.

This clone came up a few times. CDR3 region: CASSEASGDGYTF. CDR3 bases: TGTGCCAGCAGTGAAGCATCAGGGGATGGCTACACCTTC. The chain is built from TRBV2 and TRBJ1-2, with D tentatively TRBD1 (6 bases). Trimming stripped 0 bases from V and 6 bases from J, with 8 bases between. This CDR3 region has 13 residues. CDR1 and CDR2 (germline): SNHLY, FYNNEI. The entire variable domain, with the rest obtained from reference TRBV2 and TRBJ1-2, is as follows: EPEVTQTPSHQVTQMGQEVILRCVPISNHLYFYWYRQILGQKVEFLVSFYNNEISEKSEIFDDQFSVERPDGSNFTLKIRSTKLEDSAMYFCASSEASGDGYTFGSGTRLTVV.